These T cell receptor beta chains were read from a single sample in a study of blood T cell repertoires in COVID-19. TCRdb keeps only in-frame clones here, not all; method: immunoSEQ multiplex PCR. The table has over 110,000 clones, over 70% seen once. Sequenced sample: PBMCs or T cells enriched from blood (not recorded which). The receptors were gathered from a man aged 50 or older in a cohort exposed to, infected with or recovered from COVID-19 (not recorded which). Each CDR3 is given with its conserved first and last residue. Fields, in order: J gene, clone size, V gene, D gene, CDR3 DNA, CDR3 protein. The D gene is left open where the match is weak. Clone size is given for some rows only: seen once, a few or many times, or a class if the clone is expanded.

TRBJ2-5	-	TRBV18	TRBD2	TGTGCCAGCTCACCACGAAGCACTAGCGGGAGGCGGGTGCCCTCCCGGGGGACCCAGTACTTC	CASSPRSTSGRRVPSRGTQYF
TRBJ2-7	few	TRBV4-1	-	TGCGCCAGCACCAGCCTGCCTGACTCAACCTACGAGCAGTACTTC	CASTSLPDSTYEQYF
TRBJ1-1	-	TRBV12-5	-	TGTGCTAGTGGGACGGGTGTAAACACTGAAGCTTTCTTT	CASGTGVNTEAFF
TRBJ2-1	-	TRBV3-1/TRBV3-2	TRBD2	TGTGCCAGCAGCCAAGAACTTCAAGCGGGGATCGGTGAGCAGTTCTTC	CASSQELQAGIGEQFF
TRBJ1-1	-	TRBV7-2	-	TGTGCCAGCAGCTTAGAATCAACAGGGAAAGGCACTGAAGCTTTCTTT	CASSLESTGKGTEAFF
TRBJ2-7	-	TRBV18	-	TGTGCCAGCTCACCCTCACAGGGTTATTACGAGCAGTACTTC	CASSPSQGYYEQYF
TRBJ2-5	-	TRBV10-1	-	TGCGCCAGCAGTGAGTCGGCGGGGTCCGGAGAGACCCAGTACTTC	CASSESAGSGETQYF
TRBJ1-6	-	TRBV7-6	-	TGTGCCAGCAGCTTAATAGCGGGGGGACCCGGGGGAAGTTCACCCCTCCACTTT	CASSLIAGGPGGSSPLHF
TRBJ2-1	-	TRBV10-1	-	TGCGCCAGCAGTCTCCTGCGGGGCCATGAGCAGTTCTTC	CASSLLRGHEQFF
TRBJ1-1	-	TRBV12-3/TRBV12-4	-	TGTGCCAGCAGTTTAATTATGAACACTGAAGCTTTCTTT	CASSLIMNTEAFF
TRBJ2-1	-	TRBV5-1	TRBD1	TGCGCCAGCAGCCCATACCGGGACAGGGGGTGGGTTGAGCAGTTCTTC	CASSPYRDRGWVEQFF
TRBJ2-7	few	TRBV3-1/TRBV3-2	-	TGTGCCAGCCAGGCCCTTTCTGCCGAATACGAGCAGTACTTC	CASQALSAEYEQYF
TRBJ1-2	-	TRBV24-1	TRBD1	TGTGCCACCAGATCCGGGACAGGGCACAACTATGGCTACACCTTC	CATRSGTGHNYGYTF
TRBJ1-5	-	TRBV15	-	TGTGCCACCAGCAGCGCACAGGGTTTGTGGCAGCCCCAGCATTTT	CATSSAQGLWQPQHF
TRBJ2-7	-	TRBV3-1/TRBV3-2	TRBD1	TGTGCCAGCAGCCAAGGTACGGGACAGTTCGACGAGCAGTACTTC	CASSQGTGQFDEQYF
TRBJ2-7	-	TRBV3-1/TRBV3-2	TRBD2	TGTGCCAGCAGCCTAAGGATGGGGGGGTACGAGCAGTACTTC	CASSLRMGGYEQYF
TRBJ1-1	-	TRBV3-1/TRBV3-2	TRBD1	TGTGCCAGCAGCCAGGGGACAGGGTCGAACACTGAAGCTTTCTTT	CASSQGTGSNTEAFF
TRBJ1-2	-	TRBV3-1/TRBV3-2	-	TGTGCCAGCAGCCAGGGGGGGGCGGATGGCTACACCTTC	CASSQGGADGYTF
TRBJ2-1	-	TRBV10-3	-	TGTGCCATCAGTGAGTACGGGAGCGGCTCCTACAATGAGCAGTTCTTC	CAISEYGSGSYNEQFF
TRBJ2-3	-	TRBV7-3	-	TGTGCCAGCAGCTTATCGGGCAGGGGCACAGATACGCAGTATTTT	CASSLSGRGTDTQYF
TRBJ2-7	-	TRBV28	TRBD1	TGTGCCAGCAGTCCGTTCCTATATACACAGGGGACAGCCTACGAGCAGTACTTC	CASSPFLYTQGTAYEQYF
TRBJ2-3	-	TRBV7-6	TRBD2	TGTGCCAGCAGCTCCAATAGCGGGAGGGGCACAGATACGCAGTATTTT	CASSSNSGRGTDTQYF
TRBJ1-1	-	TRBV24-1	TRBD1	TGTGCCACCAGTGGCAACCGGGACAGGGAAAAGGTTGAAGCTTTCTTT	CATSGNRDREKVEAFF
TRBJ2-6	-	TRBV13	TRBD1	TGTGCCAGCAGCCTAACCGGGACAGGCCTCTCTGGGGCCAACGTCCTGACTTTC	CASSLTGTGLSGANVLTF
TRBJ2-2	-	TRBV4-1	TRBD2	TGCGCCAGCAGCCCCCGACTAGCGGGAGTCTACACCGGGGAGCTGTTTTTT	CASSPRLAGVYTGELFF
TRBJ2-4	once	TRBV12-3/TRBV12-4	-	TGTGCCAGCAGGAAACAGGGTTCGGACATTCAGTACTTC	CASRKQGSDIQYF
TRBJ1-1	-	TRBV18	TRBD1	TGTGCCAGCTCACAGATCAAAACAGGGGGCACTGAAGCTTTCTTT	CASSQIKTGGTEAFF
TRBJ2-3	once	TRBV10-2	TRBD2	TGCGCCAGCAGTGCGCTAGCGGGGGTCGCAGATACGCAGTATTTT	CASSALAGVADTQYF
TRBJ2-4	-	TRBV10-3	TRBD1	TGTGCCATCTCCCAGGGGGCTAGCGAGGGTGACATTCAGTACTTC	CAISQGASEGDIQYF
TRBJ1-2	-	TRBV7-8	-	TGTGCCAGCAGCTTAGGAGGGCCGACTTTTCACACCTTC	CASSLGGPTFHTF
TRBJ2-4	-	TRBV5-1	TRBD2	TGCGCCAGCAGCTTGGTGTCTAGCGGAGCCAAAAACATTCAGTACTTC	CASSLVSSGAKNIQYF
TRBJ2-3	many	TRBV27	-	TGTGCCAGCAGTTTAGGAGGGGGCCGGAGCACAGATACGCAGTATTTT	CASSLGGGRSTDTQYF
TRBJ2-7	-	TRBV27	TRBD1	TGTGCCAGCAGTTTCCGAACAGGGGCGTCCTACGAGCAGTACTTC	CASSFRTGASYEQYF
TRBJ2-7	few	TRBV3-1/TRBV3-2	TRBD2	TGTGCCAGCAGTTCTACTAGCGGGAGGTTAGGCGAGCAGTACTTC	CASSSTSGRLGEQYF
TRBJ2-2	-	TRBV7-9	-	TGTGCCAGCAGCTTTTCTGGGTACGGGGGAGCCGGGGAGCTGTTTTTT	CASSFSGYGGAGELFF
TRBJ1-2	-	TRBV5-4	-	TGTGCCAGCAGCTTGGGTTCGGCGGGCAGCTATGGCTACACCTTC	CASSLGSAGSYGYTF
TRBJ1-2	-	TRBV28	TRBD1	TGTGCCAGCAGTTCCCCCGCGGAGGGGGCAAACTATGGCTACACCTTC	CASSSPAEGANYGYTF
TRBJ1-2	-	TRBV28	-	TGTGCCAGCAGACCAGACAGAGAAGGCTACACCTTC	CASRPDREGYTF
TRBJ2-2	-	TRBV9	-	TGTGCCAGCAGCCCCCGAGATCCTACGAACACCGGGGAGCTGTTTTTT	CASSPRDPTNTGELFF
TRBJ2-7	-	TRBV7-6	-	TGTGCCAGCAGCTTAGTCGGGGAAGCTTTTTACGAGCAGTACTTC	CASSLVGEAFYEQYF
TRBJ2-7	-	TRBV9	-	TGTGCCAGCAGCCTCGGGCCCCAGGGGCCTAGCGAGCAGTACTTC	CASSLGPQGPSEQYF
TRBJ2-2	-	TRBV9	TRBD1	TGTGCCAGCAGCGTAGGACAGGGGGCGACCGGGGAGCTGTTTTTT	CASSVGQGATGELFF
TRBJ1-4	-	TRBV3-1/TRBV3-2	-	TGTGCCAGCAGCCAGTGGGGGCCTAAAACAACTAATGAAAAACTGTTTTTT	CASSQWGPKTTNEKLFF
TRBJ1-2	few	TRBV7-9	-	TGTGCCAGCAGCCCCCGCGGCTACTATGGCTACACCTTC	CASSPRGYYGYTF
TRBJ2-3	-	TRBV5-4	TRBD2	TGTGCCAGCAGCTTGGGACTAGCGGGCTCGGCAGATACGCAGTATTTT	CASSLGLAGSADTQYF
TRBJ2-5	-	TRBV4-1	TRBD2	TGCGCCAGCAGCTCCGGGGCGGGGGGTCAAGAGACCCAGTACTTC	CASSSGAGGQETQYF
TRBJ1-4	-	TRBV5-1	TRBD1	TGCGCCAGCACGACAGGGGCCTCAACTAATGAAAAACTGTTTTTT	CASTTGASTNEKLFF
TRBJ1-1	-	TRBV7-2	-	TGTGCCAGCAGCCCAGGGACTACCACTGAAGCTTTCTTT	CASSPGTTTEAFF
TRBJ1-4	-	TRBV6-5	TRBD1	TGTGCCAGCAGGTTGGGACAGGGAGAAAAACTGTTTTTT	CASRLGQGEKLFF
TRBJ1-3	few	TRBV29-1	-	TGCAGCGCACACCCGGGGGTTTGGTATAGTTTCTTCGGAAACACCATATATTTT	CSAHPGVWYSFFGNTIYF
TRBJ2-1	-	TRBV7-8	TRBD2	TGTGCCAGCAGCTTAGGCACTAGCGCTCCTAATGAGCAGTTCTTC	CASSLGTSAPNEQFF
TRBJ1-4	-	TRBV28	-	TGTGCCAGCAGAGAGTCGATGGAAAAACTGTTTTTT	CASRESMEKLFF
TRBJ2-2	once	TRBV6-5	-	TGTGCCAGCAGTTACCGGGGAAGCACCGGGGAGCTGTTTTTT	CASSYRGSTGELFF
TRBJ1-3	-	TRBV19	-	TGTGCCAGTAGTATCACCCGGGTGGCTGGAAACACCATATATTTT	CASSITRVAGNTIYF